A selection of T cell receptor beta chains follows, all from one sample in a study of blood T cell repertoires in COVID-19. Some clones are missing from TCRdb's copy, which holds only in-frame ones; the method was immunoSEQ multiplex PCR. The table shows approximately 80,000 clones, with 88% occurring only once. The specimen sequenced was peripheral blood. These receptors were taken from a human donor in a cohort sampled during active COVID-19. CDR3s include the opening cysteine and the closing phenylalanine or tryptophan. The D gene is left open where the match is weak. Clone size is not always given. Where it is, it says once, few, many or a class for expanded clones.

abundance	d_gene	j_gene	v_gene	CDR3aa	CDR3nt
.	.	TRBJ1-2	TRBV4-2	CASSQGRDSRIYGYTF	TGTGCCAGCAGCCAAGGAAGGGACTCCCGAATTTATGGCTACACCTTC
.	.	TRBJ2-1	TRBV24-1	CATSDLGGDNEQFF	TGTGCCACCAGTGATTTGGGAGGGGACAATGAGCAGTTCTTC
.	.	TRBJ2-3	TRBV7-3	CASSLEWRDTQYF	TGTGCCAGCAGCTTAGAGTGGAGAGATACGCAGTATTTT
.	.	TRBJ1-1	TRBV7-2	CASSLDRQNTEAFF	TGTGCCAGCAGCTTGGACAGACAAAACACTGAAGCTTTCTTT
.	TRBD2	TRBJ2-7	TRBV27	CASSLEGLATYEQYF	TGTGCCAGCAGTTTAGAGGGACTAGCGACATACGAGCAGTACTTC
.	TRBD1	TRBJ2-7	TRBV19	CASRRQGRSAYEQYF	TGTGCCAGTAGACGACAGGGGCGTTCCGCCTACGAGCAGTACTTC
.	.	TRBJ2-7	TRBV28	CASQPPLVYEQYF	TGTGCCAGCCAACCCCCACTAGTCTACGAGCAGTACTTC
.	.	TRBJ1-1	TRBV3-1/TRBV3-2	CASSQGGLTTEAFF	TGTGCCAGCAGCCAAGGGGGACTCACCACTGAAGCTTTCTTT
.	.	TRBJ1-2	TRBV7-2	CASSLSQGIGYTF	TGTGCCAGCAGCTTAAGTCAGGGAATCGGCTACACCTTC
.	TRBD1	TRBJ2-2	TRBV4-1	CASSQPRPGTAGELFF	TGCGCCAGCAGCCAACCTCGCCCGGGGACAGCCGGGGAGCTGTTTTTT
few	.	TRBJ1-3	TRBV6-1	CASSEARSPRASGNTIYF	TGTGCCAGCAGTGAAGCGAGGAGTCCCCGCGCCTCTGGAAACACCATATATTTT
.	TRBD2	TRBJ2-1	TRBV6-5	CASRAGGLDEQFF	TGTGCCAGCAGAGCGGGGGGATTGGATGAGCAGTTCTTC
.	TRBD1	TRBJ2-3	TRBV28	CASRTGTGGTDTQYF	TGTGCCAGCAGAACCGGGACAGGGGGCACAGATACGCAGTATTTT
.	.	TRBJ2-2	TRBV28	CATRGGNTGELFF	TGTGCCACCAGAGGAGGGAACACCGGGGAGCTGTTTTTT
.	.	TRBJ2-7	TRBV5-6	CASSFLDSRHEQYF	TGTGCCAGCAGCTTTTTGGACTCCAGGCACGAGCAGTACTTC
.	TRBD1	TRBJ1-2	TRBV6-6	CASSFQGQDYGYTF	TGTGCCAGCAGTTTCCAGGGACAGGACTATGGCTACACCTTC